This T cell receptor (beta chain) was documented in a study of blood T cell repertoires in COVID-19. Study overall: The study drew acute and convalescent COVID-19 samples from the United States, Italy and Spain. In each case, the material was cDNA or gDNA derived from T cells, B-cell-depleted T cells, or PBMCs.

The CDR3 totals 15 residues. V shed 6 bases and J shed 2 bases, with 14 bases lying between them. CDR1 and CDR2 (germline): SEHNR, FQNEAQ (reference sequence). Study processing details: Estimation of nucleated cell counts relied on the amplification of reference gene primers. Only in-frame clones appear in the TCRdb table, and some are missing; sequencing was by immunoSEQ multiplex PCR. The V and J calls and clone size are taken from that table; D and trimming were inferred from the DNA. The sample includes about 290,000 clones, 70% to 90% of them seen just once. Sequenced sample: peripheral blood. The receptor's source is a woman aged 45-65 years with active or convalescent COVID-19. The rearrangement links TRBV7-9 to TRBJ2-1; D is possibly TRBD2 (6 bases). CDR3 sequence: CASSRTPGAYNEQFF. CDR3 sequence (DNA): TGTGCCAGCAGTCGGACCCCGGGGGCCTACAATGAGCAGTTCTTC.